This TCR beta chain was identified during a study of T cell repertoires in aging, cancer and after chemotherapy. Study details: Patients with glioblastoma brain tumors were sampled before and after temozolomide-based therapy.

CDR1 and CDR2 (germline): MGHRA, YSYEKL. Trimming shortened V by 0 bases and J by 1 base, and 10 bases separated the two germline ends. The CDR3 sequence is 16 residues long. This clonotype has only a few counts. Its antigen is not known. TCR beta rearrangements were amplified from peripheral blood genomic DNA. Multiplex touch-down PCR with TRB-A/B primers amplified rearranged V-D-J TRB sequences. TCRdb itself ran the multiplex PCR reads through MiXCR, one entry per CDR3 protein. The sample includes 2,000 to 2,500 distinct CDR3 sequences, nearly 20% of them seen just once. Findings and caveats of the study: Age-matched healthy donors had significantly more diverse, less clonal blood TCR repertoires than untreated cancer patients. In each cancer cohort, median generation probability increased across chemotherapy, suggesting thymic output rebounded.

The sequencing input was blood. This chain joins TRBV4-1 and TRBJ2-1, with TRBD2 as a possible D gene (6 bases). This TCR derives from a human donor with a solid tumor. The CDR3 nucleotides read TGCGCCAGCAGCCAAGATCTGGGAGGTTCCTACAATGAGCAGTTCTTC. This codes for CASSQDLGGSYNEQFF.